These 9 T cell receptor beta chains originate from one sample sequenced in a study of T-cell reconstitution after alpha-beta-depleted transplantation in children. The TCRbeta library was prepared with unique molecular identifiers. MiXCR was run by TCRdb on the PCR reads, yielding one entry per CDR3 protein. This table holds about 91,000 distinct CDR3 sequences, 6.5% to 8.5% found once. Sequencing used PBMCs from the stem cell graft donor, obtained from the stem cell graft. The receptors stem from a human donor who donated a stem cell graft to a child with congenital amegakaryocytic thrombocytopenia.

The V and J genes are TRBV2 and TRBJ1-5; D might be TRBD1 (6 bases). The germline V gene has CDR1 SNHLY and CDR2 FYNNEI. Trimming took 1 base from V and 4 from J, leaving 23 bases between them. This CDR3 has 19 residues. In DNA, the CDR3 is TGTGCCAGCAGTGAAGTGGGGGCCTCGGTTAGAGCATTAAATCAGCCCCAGCATTTT. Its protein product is CASSEVGASVRALNQPQHF.

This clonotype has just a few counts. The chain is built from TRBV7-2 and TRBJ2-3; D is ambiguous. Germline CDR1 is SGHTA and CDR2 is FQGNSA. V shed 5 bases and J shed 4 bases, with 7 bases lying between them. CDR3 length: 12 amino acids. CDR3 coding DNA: TGTGCCAGCAGCCTCAGCGCAGATACGCAGTATTTT. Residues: CASSLSADTQYF.

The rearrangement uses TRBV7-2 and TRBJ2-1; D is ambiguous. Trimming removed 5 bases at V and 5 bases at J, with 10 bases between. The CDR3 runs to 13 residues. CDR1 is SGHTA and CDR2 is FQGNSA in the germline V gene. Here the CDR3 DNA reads TGTGCCAGCAGCCCCCCCCCCGACAATGAGCAGTTCTTC. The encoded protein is CASSPPPDNEQFF.

The CDR3 spells CSARGDYSEGAQYF. The CDR3 DNA follows: TGCAGTGCTAGGGGGGACTACAGTGAGGGGGCCCAGTACTTC. The V gene is TRBV20-1, the J gene TRBJ2-5, with D possibly TRBD2 on 7 matching bases. The CDR3 spans 14 residues. Per germline, CDR1 DFQATT and CDR2 SNEGSKA (reference sequence). The V end was cut by 3 bases, the J end by 9 bases, with 20 bases between.

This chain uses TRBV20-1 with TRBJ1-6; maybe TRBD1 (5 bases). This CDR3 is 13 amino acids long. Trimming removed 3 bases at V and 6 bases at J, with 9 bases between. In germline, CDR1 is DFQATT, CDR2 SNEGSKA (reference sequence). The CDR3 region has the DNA TGCAGTGCTAGGGGGGGGGGTAATTCACCCCTCCACTTT. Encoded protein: CSARGGGNSPLHF.

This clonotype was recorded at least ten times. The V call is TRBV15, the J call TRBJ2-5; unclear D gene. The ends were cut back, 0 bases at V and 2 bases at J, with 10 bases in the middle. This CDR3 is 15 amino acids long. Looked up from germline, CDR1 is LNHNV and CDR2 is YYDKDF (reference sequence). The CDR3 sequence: CATSRDVVNQETQYF. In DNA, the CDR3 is TGTGCCACCAGCAGAGACGTCGTGAATCAAGAGACCCAGTACTTC.

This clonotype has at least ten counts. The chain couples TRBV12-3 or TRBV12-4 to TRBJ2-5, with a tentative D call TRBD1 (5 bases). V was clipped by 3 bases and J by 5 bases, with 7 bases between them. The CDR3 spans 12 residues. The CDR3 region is CASSFPGETQYF. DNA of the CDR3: TGTGCCAGCAGTTTCCCAGGGGAGACCCAGTACTTC.

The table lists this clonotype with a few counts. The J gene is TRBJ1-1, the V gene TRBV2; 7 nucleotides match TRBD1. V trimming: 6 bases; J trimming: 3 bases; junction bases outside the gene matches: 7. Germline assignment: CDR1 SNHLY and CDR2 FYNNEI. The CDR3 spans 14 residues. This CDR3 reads CASRYRGIYTEAFF. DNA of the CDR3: TGTGCCAGCAGGTACAGGGGCATTTACACTGAAGCTTTCTTT.

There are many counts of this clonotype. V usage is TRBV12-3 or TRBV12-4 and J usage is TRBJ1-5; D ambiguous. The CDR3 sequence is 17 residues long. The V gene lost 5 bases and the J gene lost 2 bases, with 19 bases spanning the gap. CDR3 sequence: CASSRGALSRGNQPQHF. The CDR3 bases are TGTGCCAGCAGTCGTGGAGCGCTCAGCCGGGGCAATCAGCCCCAGCATTTT.